In its sample, the clone carrying this TCR beta chain was seen a few times. The data stem from a study of blood T cell repertoires in COVID-19. Overall study context: There were acute and convalescent COVID-19 samples, and they came from the United States, Italy and Spain. Sources were T cells, B-cell-depleted T cells, or PBMCs; the material itself was cDNA or gDNA.

CDR3 length equals 12 residues. V was trimmed by 6 bases and J by 1 base, leaving 7 bases between them. The germline CDR1 and CDR2 sequences are SGHDT and YYEEEE. Libraries were prepared by immunoSEQ multiplex PCR; TCRdb keeps only in-frame clonotypes and omits some of them. Altogether a few hundred thousand clones are present, 80% to 85% being singletons, with the ten largest covering 5% to 5.5%. This clonotype originated in a woman aged 45-65 years who had recovered from COVID-19. The gene calls are TRBV5-6 and TRBJ1-2; D unresolved. The material sequenced was PBMCs or T cells enriched from blood (not recorded which). CDR3: CASKRDNYGYTF. CDR3 bases: TGTGCCAGCAAGAGGGATAACTATGGCTACACCTTC.